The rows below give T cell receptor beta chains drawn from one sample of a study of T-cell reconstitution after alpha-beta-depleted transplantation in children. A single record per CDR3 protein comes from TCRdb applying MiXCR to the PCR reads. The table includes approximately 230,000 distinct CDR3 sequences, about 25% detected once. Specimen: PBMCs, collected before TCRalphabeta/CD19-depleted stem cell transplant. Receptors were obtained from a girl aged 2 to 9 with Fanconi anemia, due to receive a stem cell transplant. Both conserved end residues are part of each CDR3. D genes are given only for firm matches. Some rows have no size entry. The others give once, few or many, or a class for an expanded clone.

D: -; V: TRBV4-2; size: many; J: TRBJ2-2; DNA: TGTGCCAGCAGCCAAAGGGAGAGGTGGGGAGCGACCGGGGAGCTGTTTTTT; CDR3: CASSQRERWGATGELFF
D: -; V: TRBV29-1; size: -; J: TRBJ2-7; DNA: TGCAGCGTTGAAGATCGGCCCTCCTACGAGCAGTACTTC; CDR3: CSVEDRPSYEQYF
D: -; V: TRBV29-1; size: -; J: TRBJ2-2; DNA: TGCAGCGCATCGTGGGGGTGGTGGAAAACCGGGGAGCTGTTTTTT; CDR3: CSASWGWWKTGELFF
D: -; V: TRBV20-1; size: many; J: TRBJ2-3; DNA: TGCAGTGCTAGAATTGTCCTCACAGATACGCAGTATTTT; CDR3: CSARIVLTDTQYF
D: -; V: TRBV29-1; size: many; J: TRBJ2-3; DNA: TGCAGCGTTGAAGTTACGGGTATTTCAGATACGCAGTATTTT; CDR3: CSVEVTGISDTQYF
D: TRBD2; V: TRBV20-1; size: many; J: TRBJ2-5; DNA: TGCAGTGCTAGCTTCAGCGGGGCCTGGGAGACCCAGTACTTC; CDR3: CSASFSGAWETQYF
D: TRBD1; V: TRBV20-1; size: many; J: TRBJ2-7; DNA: TGCAGTGCAGGAGGACAGGACGAGCAGTACTTC; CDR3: CSAGGQDEQYF
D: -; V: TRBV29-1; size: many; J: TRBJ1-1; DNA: TGCAGCGTTGCCTATATGAACACTGAAGCTTTCTTT; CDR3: CSVAYMNTEAFF
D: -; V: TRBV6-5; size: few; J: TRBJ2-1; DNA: TGTGCCAGCAGTTCCGTTTGGGATGAGCAGTTCTTC; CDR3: CASSSVWDEQFF
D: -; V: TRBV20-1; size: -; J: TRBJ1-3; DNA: TGCAGTGCTCCGGACAGAAGGGCTGGAAACACCATATATTTT; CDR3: CSAPDRRAGNTIYF
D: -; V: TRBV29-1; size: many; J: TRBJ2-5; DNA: TGCAGCGTTGATGGGGACACAGAGACCCAGTACTTC; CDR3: CSVDGDTETQYF
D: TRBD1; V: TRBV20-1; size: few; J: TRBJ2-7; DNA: TGCAGTGCTAGAGATCTCCTGGGACAGGGGAACGAGCAGTACTTC; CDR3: CSARDLLGQGNEQYF
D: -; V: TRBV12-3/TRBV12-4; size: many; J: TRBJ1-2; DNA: TGTGCCAGCAGATCAAGTTCGATCAGGGATGGCTACACCTTC; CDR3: CASRSSSIRDGYTF
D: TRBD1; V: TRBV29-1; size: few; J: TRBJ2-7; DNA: TGCAGCGTCTACAGGGGGTCCTACGAGCAGTACTTC; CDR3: CSVYRGSYEQYF
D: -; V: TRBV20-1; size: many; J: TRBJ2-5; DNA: TGCAGTGCTAGATTACGAGAGACCCAGTACTTC; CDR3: CSARLRETQYF
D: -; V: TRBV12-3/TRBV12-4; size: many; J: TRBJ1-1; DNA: TGTGCCAGCAGTTACACAGGGAACACTGAAGCTTTCTTT; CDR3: CASSYTGNTEAFF
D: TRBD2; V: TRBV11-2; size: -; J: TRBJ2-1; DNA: TGTGCCAGCAGCCAGACAAGACTAGCGGGGTATGACCAGTTCTTC; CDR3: CASSQTRLAGYDQFF
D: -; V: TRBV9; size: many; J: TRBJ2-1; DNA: TGTGCCAGCAGCGTAGGGGTAGGGAGCTCCTACAATGAGCAGTTCTTC; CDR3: CASSVGVGSSYNEQFF
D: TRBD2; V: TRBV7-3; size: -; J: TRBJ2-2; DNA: TGTGCCAGCAGCTGGACGGGAGGGCCTAGGACCGGGGAGCTGTTTTTT; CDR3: CASSWTGGPRTGELFF
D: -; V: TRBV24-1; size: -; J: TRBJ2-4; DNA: TGTGCCACCAGTGATTTCCGGGACTTTAAAAACATTCAGTACTTC; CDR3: CATSDFRDFKNIQYF
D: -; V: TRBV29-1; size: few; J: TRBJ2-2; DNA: TGCAGCGTTGTTCCTTGGGGGAGGGGGGCAACCCCGAGCACCGGGGAGCTGTTTTTT; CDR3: CSVVPWGRGATPSTGELFF
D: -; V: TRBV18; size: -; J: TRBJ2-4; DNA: TGTGCCAGCTCACAAACAGGGTACAACATTCAGTACTTC; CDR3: CASSQTGYNIQYF
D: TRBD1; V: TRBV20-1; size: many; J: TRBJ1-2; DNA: TGCAGTGCTATCTCCGGGACAGGGTATGGCTACACCTTC; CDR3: CSAISGTGYGYTF
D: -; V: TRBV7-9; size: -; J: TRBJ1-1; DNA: TGTGCCAGCAGCTTATCTCTAGGAGCTTTCTTT; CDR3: CASSLSLGAFF
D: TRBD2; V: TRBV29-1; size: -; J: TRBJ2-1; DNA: TGCAGCGTTGTGGGACTAGCGGGGGGGCGAGGCATTGGTGAGCAGTTCTTC; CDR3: CSVVGLAGGRGIGEQFF
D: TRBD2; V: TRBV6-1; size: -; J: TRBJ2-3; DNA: TGTGCCAGCAGTCGGACTAGCGGATTGCCTAGCACAGATACGCAGTATTTT; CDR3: CASSRTSGLPSTDTQYF
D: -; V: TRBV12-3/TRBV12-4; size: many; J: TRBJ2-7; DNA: TGTGCCAGCAGCCCCATGGGATTTACGGGAGAGGGAACGTACGAGCAGTACTTC; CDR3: CASSPMGFTGEGTYEQYF
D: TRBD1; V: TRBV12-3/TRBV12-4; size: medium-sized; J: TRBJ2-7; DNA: TGTGCCAGCAGTTTGGGACAGACCTACGAGCAGTACTTC; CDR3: CASSLGQTYEQYF
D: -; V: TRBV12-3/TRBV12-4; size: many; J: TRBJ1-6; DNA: TGTGCCAGCAGTTTTAGGCCCCGGTCACCCCTCCACTTT; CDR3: CASSFRPRSPLHF
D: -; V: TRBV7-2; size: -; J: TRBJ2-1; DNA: TGTGCCAGCTGCCTTTTCTTTGGGTCCTACAATGAGCAGTTCTTC; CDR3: CASCLFFGSYNEQFF
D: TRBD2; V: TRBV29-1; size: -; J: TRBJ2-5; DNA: TGCAGCGTTTTCGGGGGGCAAGAGACCCAGTACTTC; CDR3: CSVFGGQETQYF
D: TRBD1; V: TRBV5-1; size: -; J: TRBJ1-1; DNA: TGCGCCAGCAGCTCATCCGGACAGGGGTTGAACACTGAAGCTTTCTTT; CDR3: CASSSSGQGLNTEAFF
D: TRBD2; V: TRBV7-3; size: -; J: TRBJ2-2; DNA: TGTGCCAGCAGCTTGACTAGCGGGAGGAGTAACGACGGGGAGCTGTTTTTT; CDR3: CASSLTSGRSNDGELFF
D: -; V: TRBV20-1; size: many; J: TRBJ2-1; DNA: TGCAGTGCCACTCACGCGAGCGGCCCAAATGAGCAGTTCTTC; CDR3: CSATHASGPNEQFF
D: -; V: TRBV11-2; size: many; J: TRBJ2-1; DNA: TGTGCCAGCAGCTTCTTAGAAAGGGAGCAGTTCTTC; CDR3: CASSFLEREQFF
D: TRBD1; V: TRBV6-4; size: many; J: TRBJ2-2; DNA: TGTGCCAGCCAACCCGACAGGGACACCGGGGAGCTGTTTTTT; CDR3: CASQPDRDTGELFF
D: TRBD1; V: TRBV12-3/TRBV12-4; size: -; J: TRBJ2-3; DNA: TGTGCCAGCAGTTTAGCCACAGGGGGTATATCAGATACGCAGTATTTT; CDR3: CASSLATGGISDTQYF
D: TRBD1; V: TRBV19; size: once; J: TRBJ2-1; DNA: TGTGCCAGTACCTCACGGACAGGATACAATGAGCAGTTCTTC; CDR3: CASTSRTGYNEQFF
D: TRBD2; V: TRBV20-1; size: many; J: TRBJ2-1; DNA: TGCAGTGCTAGACTTGGGACTAGCGGGAGGAATGAGCAGTTCTTC; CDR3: CSARLGTSGRNEQFF
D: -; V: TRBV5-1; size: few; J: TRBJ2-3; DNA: TGCGCCAGCAGGTCTCCGGAAATAGCCACAGATACGCAGTATTTT; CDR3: CASRSPEIATDTQYF
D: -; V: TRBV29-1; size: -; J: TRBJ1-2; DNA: TGCAGCGCTGGACCAGACCAGAACTATGGCTACACCTTC; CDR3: CSAGPDQNYGYTF
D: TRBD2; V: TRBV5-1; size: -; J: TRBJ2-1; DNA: TGCGCCAGCAGCATTGGGACTAGCGGGGGAGATGAGCAGTTCTTC; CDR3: CASSIGTSGGDEQFF
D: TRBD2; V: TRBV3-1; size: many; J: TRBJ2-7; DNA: TGTGCCAGCAGCCACACGGGACTAGGGATCTACGAGCAGTACTTC; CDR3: CASSHTGLGIYEQYF
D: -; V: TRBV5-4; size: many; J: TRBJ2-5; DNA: TGTGCCAGCAGCTCATCGGGGACTCAAGAGACCCAGTACTTC; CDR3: CASSSSGTQETQYF
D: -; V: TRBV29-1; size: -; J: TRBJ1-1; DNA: TGCAGCGTTGAAGATCAGATTAACACTGAAGCTTTCTTT; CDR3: CSVEDQINTEAFF
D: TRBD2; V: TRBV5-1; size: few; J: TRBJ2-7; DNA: TGCGCCAGCAGCTTGAAAGCGGGAGCCAACGAGCAGTACTTC; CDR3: CASSLKAGANEQYF
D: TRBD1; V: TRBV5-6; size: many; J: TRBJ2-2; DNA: TGTGCCAGCAGCTTGGTTGACAGGGAGCGTACCGGGGAGCTGTTTTTT; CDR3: CASSLVDRERTGELFF
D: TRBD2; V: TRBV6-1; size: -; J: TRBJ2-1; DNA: TGTGCCAGCAGTGAAGCGCTTCTGGGACTAGCGGGAGGGCGTTACAATGAGCAGTTCTTC; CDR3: CASSEALLGLAGGRYNEQFF
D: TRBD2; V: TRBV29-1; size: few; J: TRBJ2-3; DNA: TGCAGCGTTGACGAGGGAGGGAATACGCAGTATTTT; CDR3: CSVDEGGNTQYF
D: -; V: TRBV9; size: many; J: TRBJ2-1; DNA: TGTGCCAGCAGCGTAGGCCTGAACTACGAGCAGTTCTTC; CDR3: CASSVGLNYEQFF
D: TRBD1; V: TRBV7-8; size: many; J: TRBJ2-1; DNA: TGTGCCAGCAGCTTTCTTATGTCACCCAGGGGGTCCTCCTACAATGAGCAGTTCTTC; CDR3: CASSFLMSPRGSSYNEQFF
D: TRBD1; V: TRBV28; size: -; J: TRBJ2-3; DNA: TGTGCCAGCAGTTTGTTATTCCGGGACAGTCTCACAGATACGCAGTATTTT; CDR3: CASSLLFRDSLTDTQYF
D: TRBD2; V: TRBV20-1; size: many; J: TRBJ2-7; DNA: TGCAGTGCTAGAGAGGGACTAGAAGTTCGTGAGCAGTACTTC; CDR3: CSAREGLEVREQYF
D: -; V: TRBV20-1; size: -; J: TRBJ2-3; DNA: TGCAGTGCTGAGGACCGCTCTAGCACAGATACGCAGTATTTT; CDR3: CSAEDRSSTDTQYF